The 27 T cell receptor beta chains below all came from one sample that was sequenced in a study of blood T cell repertoires in COVID-19. Profiling relied on immunoSEQ multiplex PCR, and the TCRdb table lists in-frame clones only, not all of them. The repertoire holds 400,000 to 550,000 clones, with 70% to 90% as singletons. The specimen sequenced was PBMCs or T cells enriched from blood (not recorded which). Every receptor here comes from a woman under 30 with acute COVID-19.

The genes are TRBV24-1 and TRBJ2-3; D is possibly TRBD2 (6 bases). V shed 5 bases and J shed 0 bases, with 8 bases lying between them. This CDR3 has 14 amino acids. Germline V gene sequence: CDR1 KGHDR, CDR2 SFDVKD. CDR3 loop: CATSGGLSTDTQYF. The CDR3 region has the DNA TGTGCCACCAGTGGGGGACTGAGCACAGATACGCAGTATTTT.

J is TRBJ2-3 and V is TRBV5-1; D remains ambiguous. V was shortened by 2 bases and J by 1 base, with 5 bases between the two germline ends. The CDR3 consists of 13 residues. Germline assignment: CDR1 SGHRS and CDR2 YFSETQ. CDR3 sequence (DNA): TGCGCCAGCAGCTTCCAGGGCACAGATACGCAGTATTTT. Translation: CASSFQGTDTQYF.

The V call is TRBV5-6, the J call TRBJ1-5; the match to TRBD1 covers 9 bases. Losses at the gene ends were 2 bases for V and 4 bases for J; bases not matched to a gene: 7. The CDR3 is 16 amino acids. Germline V gives CDR1 SGHDT, CDR2 YYEEEE. The CDR3 spells CASSLSPGQGNQPQHF. The DNA of the CDR3 is TGTGCCAGCAGCTTAAGTCCGGGACAGGGTAATCAGCCCCAGCATTTT.

The chain uses TRBV24-1 and TRBJ1-6, with D possibly being TRBD1 (5 bases). Deletions cut 8 bases from V and 7 bases from J, with 17 bases between. The CDR3 has 15 amino acids. CDR1 and CDR2 (germline): KGHDR, SFDVKD. CDR3 sequence reads: CATTTVKAGNSPLHF. CDR3 coding DNA: TGTGCCACCACCACGGTGAAGGCAGGGAATTCACCCCTCCACTTT.

The chain carries TRBV19 and TRBJ2-1, with TRBD2 matching over 7 bases. V dropped 0 bases and J dropped 0; count of bases not matched to a gene: 2. Germline V gives CDR1 LNHDA, CDR2 SQIVND (reference sequence). This CDR3 region has 16 residues. The CDR3 region is CASSIDTGGSYNEQFF. CDR3 nucleotides: TGTGCCAGTAGTATAGACACGGGAGGCTCCTACAATGAGCAGTTCTTC.

The chain couples TRBV7-8 to TRBJ1-1; D gene unclear. The CDR3 has 12 residues. Germline values: CDR1 SGHVS, CDR2 FQNEAQ. V was trimmed by 5 bases and J by 6 bases, leaving 10 bases between them. CDR3 DNA sequence: TGTGCCAGCAGCCCAAGGACTCCTGAAGCTTTCTTT. Protein: CASSPRTPEAFF.

The chain employs TRBV10-3 and TRBJ2-7; 8 bases fit TRBD1. Losses at the gene ends were 7 bases for V and 2 bases for J; bases not matched to a gene: 10. Germline CDR1 and CDR2: ENHRY and SYGVKD. This CDR3 is built from 15 residues. The CDR3 DNA follows: TGTGCCATCAAAACCGGACAGGGTTACACCTACGAGCAGTACTTC. It specifies CAIKTGQGYTYEQYF.

The chain employs TRBV2 and TRBJ1-6; the D is unclear. Trimming left V 3 bases short and J 3 bases short, with 9 bases between. This CDR3 has 15 residues. Germline assignment: CDR1 SNHLY and CDR2 FYNNEI. CDR3 residues: CASSEAGNYNSPLHF. DNA of the CDR3: TGTGCCAGCAGTGAGGCGGGAAACTATAATTCACCCCTCCACTTT. Full variable domain (remainder filled in from reference TRBV2 and TRBJ1-6): EPEVTQTPSHQVTQMGQEVILRCVPISNHLYFYWYRQILGQKVEFLVSFYNNEISEKSEIFDDQFSVERPDGSNFTLKIRSTKLEDSAMYFCASSEAGNYNSPLHFGNGTRLTVT.

The J gene is TRBJ2-7, the V gene TRBV6-5, with TRBD1 as a possible D gene (5 bases). The V gene lost 5 bases and the J gene lost 3 bases, with 14 bases spanning the gap. CDR3 length: 14 amino acids. Germline V gene lookup returns CDR1 MNHEY and CDR2 SVGAGI. CDR3: CASSPLGRVYEQYF. In DNA form, the CDR3 reads TGTGCCAGCAGTCCCCTGGGCAGGGTCTACGAGCAGTACTTC.

This chain uses TRBV10-3 with TRBJ2-3, with 9 positions matching TRBD1. The CDR3 has 14 amino acids. Germline V CDR1 and CDR2: ENHRY, SYGVKD. Unmatched junction bases numbered 6, after V lost 7 bases and J lost 4 bases. The CDR3 protein is CAIMGQGNADTQYF. In DNA form, the CDR3 reads TGTGCCATCATGGGACAGGGTAATGCAGATACGCAGTATTTT.

V usage is TRBV5-1 and J usage is TRBJ2-1; 13 positions match TRBD2. This CDR3 comprises 18 residues. From germline, CDR1 is SGHRS and CDR2 YFSETQ. The V and J ends lost 1 base and 5 bases, in that order; junction bases with no gene match: 9. CDR3 in amino acids: CASSLTGTSGKKDNEQFF. In nucleotides, the CDR3 is TGCGCCAGCAGCTTGACCGGGACTAGCGGGAAGAAGGACAATGAGCAGTTCTTC.

Here the CDR3 reads CASSQKKGTSTDTQYF. CDR3 DNA: TGTGCCAGCAGCCAGAAAAAAGGGACTTCCACAGATACGCAGTATTTT. The genes are TRBV7-9 and TRBJ2-3, with a tentative D call TRBD2 (6 bases). The germline V gene encodes CDR1 SEHNR and CDR2 FQNEAQ (reference sequence). The V end was cut by 5 bases, the J end by 2 bases, with 17 bases between. The CDR3 has 16 amino acids.

The rearrangement joins TRBV19 to TRBJ1-1; D call uncertain. Trimming pared 7 bases from V and 6 bases from J, leaving 12 bases between. Looked up from germline, CDR1 is LNHDA and CDR2 is SQIVND (reference sequence). This CDR3 has 12 amino acids. DNA of the CDR3: TGTGCCAGTAAGAGGGAAGGTGCTGAAGCTTTCTTT. Its protein product is CASKREGAEAFF.

As concerns this clone: The CDR3 end shows no conserved phenylalanine or tryptophan, and so a read error is likely. It is unclear where the CDR3 begins or ends on the DNA, so no DNA is shown, and the CDR3 is as TCRdb lists it. This chain links TRBV10-1 with TRBJ1-2; the table calls TRBD1, which could not be checked here. In germline, CDR1 is WNHNN, CDR2 SYGVQD (reference sequence). With termini counted, the CDR3 has 13 amino acids. The CDR3 spells CASSESGAGEQIY.

This chain connects TRBV5-4 to TRBJ2-4, with D possibly being TRBD1 (5 bases). Trimming removed 0 bases from V and 6 bases from J, with 7 bases in between. The CDR3 runs to 13 residues. In germline, CDR1 is SGHNT, CDR2 YYREEE (reference sequence). DNA of the CDR3: TGTGCCAGCAGCTTGGGGGGCGCAAACATTCAGTACTTC. Protein sequence: CASSLGGANIQYF. The full variable domain, completed using reference TRBV5-4 and TRBJ2-4, is ETGVTQSPTHLIKTRGQQVTLRCSSQSGHNTVSWYQQALGQGPQFIFQYYREEENGRGNFPPRFSGLQFPNYSSELNVNALELDDSALYLCASSLGGANIQYFGAGTRLSVL.

The rearrangement links TRBV28 to TRBJ1-5; no firm D call. V lost 10 bases and J 1 base, leaving 14 bases between the germline ends. The CDR3 sequence is 14 residues long. CDR1 and CDR2 (germline): MDHEN, SYDVKM. CDR3 DNA sequence: TGTGCCACCAACACAGCGGAAAGCAATCAGCCCCAGCATTTT. Amino acid sequence: CATNTAESNQPQHF.

A few counts support this clone. The rearrangement uses TRBV7-9 and TRBJ1-6; no firm D call. Germline loops: CDR1 SEHNR, CDR2 FQNEAQ (reference sequence). The CDR3 loop spans 13 amino acids. The V end lost 1 base, the J end lost 9 bases, and 7 bases lay between the germline ends. Here the CDR3 DNA reads TGTGCCAGCAGCTTAGAATCGTTTTCACCCCTCCACTTT. Its protein is CASSLESFSPLHF.

V usage is TRBV12-5 and J usage is TRBJ2-4, with 7 bases lining up with TRBD2. CDR3 length: 16 amino acids. Germline assignment: CDR1 LGHNT and CDR2 FRNRAP. Trimming at V came to 6 bases and at J to 6 bases, leaving 14 bases not matched to a gene. Here the CDR3 DNA reads TGTGCTAGTGGCTGGGGGGGAACACGGGTAGGAAACATTCAGTACTTC. Its protein product is CASGWGGTRVGNIQYF.

The chain combines TRBV4-3 with TRBJ2-7; D possibly corresponds to TRBD2 (6 bases). V lost 0 bases and J lost 0, with 15 bases in between. Germline-derived CDR1 and CDR2 are LGHNA and YSLEER. This CDR3 is 17 amino acids long. The DNA of the CDR3 is TGCGCCAGCAGCCAAGATCTTCTTAGCGGAAGCTCCTACGAGCAGTACTTC. This encodes CASSQDLLSGSSYEQYF.

The V gene is TRBV6-5, the J gene TRBJ1-1; D unresolved. The CDR3 covers 12 residues. Germline V lookup: CDR1 MNHEY, CDR2 SVGAGI. The germline V and J ends were trimmed by 10 bases and 5 bases, with 14 bases remaining between them. Here the CDR3 DNA reads TGTGCCACCACCTATGGAGGTACTGAAGCTTTCTTT. The encoded protein is CATTYGGTEAFF.

The chain recombines TRBV28 with TRBJ1-1, with 7 bases matching TRBD1. The J segment lost 5 bases and the V segment lost 6 bases, leaving 9 bases of the junction unmatched. The CDR3 is 14 amino acids. The V gene's germline CDR1 is MDHEN and CDR2 SYDVKM. CDR3 sequence: CASSPQTGRTEAFF. The CDR3 DNA is TGTGCCAGCAGCCCTCAGACAGGGCGGACTGAAGCTTTCTTT.

The chain combines TRBV6-5 with TRBJ1-5; D unclear. The CDR3 loop spans 12 amino acids. Trimming took 4 bases from V and 7 from J, leaving 8 bases between them. CDR1 and CDR2 from the germline V gene are MNHEY and SVGAGI. The chain's CDR3 is CASSLDIQPQHF. In DNA form, the CDR3 reads TGTGCCAGCAGTTTAGATATCCAGCCCCAGCATTTT.

V is TRBV7-2 and J is TRBJ2-7; no clear D gene. This CDR3 region has 15 residues. The V and J ends lost 1 base and 3 bases respectively, with 13 bases between them. Germline V gene data show CDR1 as SGHTA and CDR2 as FQGNSA. As DNA, the CDR3 is TGTGCCAGCAGCTTAGTTCAAGCGCCGGGCTACGAGCAGTACTTC. It yields the protein CASSLVQAPGYEQYF.

The CDR3 is CASSPQEHGRGETQYF. CDR3 DNA sequence: TGTGCCAGCAGCCCCCAGGAGCACGGCCGGGGTGAGACCCAGTACTTC. The chain recombines TRBV5-4 with TRBJ2-5, with D possibly TRBD2 on 5 matching bases. CDR1 is SGHNT, CDR2 YYREEE, per germline (reference sequence). V was pared by 4 bases and J by 5 bases, with 21 bases between. This CDR3 spans 16 amino acids.

The genes are TRBV7-8 and TRBJ1-6; tentatively, D is TRBD1 (5 bases). Trimming took off 5 bases at V and 5 bases at J, with 13 bases between the two ends. CDR3 length: 15 amino acids. The germline V gene encodes CDR1 SGHVS and CDR2 FQNEAQ. The CDR3 here is CASSPVPGNNSPLHF. In DNA, the CDR3 is TGTGCCAGCAGCCCAGTCCCAGGGAATAATTCACCCCTCCACTTT.

This chain uses TRBV4-3 with TRBJ2-4; 15 nucleotides agree with TRBD2. V dropped 1 base and J dropped 1; count of bases not matched to a gene: 5. The CDR3 loop spans 19 amino acids. Germline V gene lookup returns CDR1 LGHNA and CDR2 YSLEER. The CDR3: CASSQGTSGRAGAKNIQYF. CDR3 in DNA: TGCGCCAGCAGCCAAGGGACTAGCGGGAGGGCCGGGGCCAAAAACATTCAGTACTTC.

This clone was seen just once. The V and J genes are TRBV27 and TRBJ2-7, with D possibly TRBD2 on 6 matching bases. There are 13 residues in the CDR3. Germline CDR1 MNHEY, CDR2 SMNVEV (reference sequence). Deletions cut 8 bases from V and 3 bases from J, with 14 bases between. Here the CDR3 reads CASAPGLRYEQYF. In nucleotides, the CDR3 is TGTGCCAGCGCCCCGGGACTCCGCTACGAGCAGTACTTC.